These 11 T cell receptor beta chains originate from one sample sequenced in a study of T cells in Graves' hyperthyroidism and ophthalmopathy. RNA transcripts gave rise to amplified TCR beta CDR3 regions. Researchers ran a first-round RT-PCR on the TCR CDR3 using the HTBI primer set. Each CDR3 protein gets one entry after TCRdb re-called the multiplex PCR reads with MiXCR. The sample lists 300,000 to 400,000 distinct CDR3 sequences, around a sixth seen once, with approximately 49% in the top ten. Sequenced input: blood. Receptors originate from a woman aged 45-60 years with Graves' hyperthyroidism.

This rearrangement joins TRBV6-2 or TRBV6-3 to TRBJ1-1; D call uncertain. Per the germline V gene, CDR1 is MNHEY and CDR2 is SVGEGT. V dropped 7 bases and J dropped 1 base, with 10 bases sitting between them. This CDR3 spans 13 amino acids. DNA of the CDR3: TGTGCCAGCACCCCTTGGCAGAACACTGAAGCTTTCTTT. Translation gives CASTPWQNTEAFF.

This clonotype showed up just a few times. The J gene is TRBJ1-6, the V gene TRBV20-1; the match to TRBD1 covers 9 bases. The CDR3 spans 15 residues. V shed 0 bases and J 7 bases; nucleotides not matched to a gene: 4. CDR1 and CDR2 from the germline V gene are DFQATT and SNEGSKA (reference sequence). The CDR3 DNA reads as TGCAGTGCTAGAGAACCGGGACAGGGCAATTCACCCCTCCACTTT. It codes for CSAREPGQGNSPLHF.

This clonotype was counted at least ten times. The V call is TRBV6-2 or TRBV6-3, the J call TRBJ2-1; TRBD2 is a possible D gene (5 bases). The J call could be wrong; TRBJ2-7 is a better fit for the DNA end. There are 13 residues in the CDR3. Germline lookup yields CDR1 MNHEY and CDR2 SVGEGT. The CDR3 is CASSYGSGNEQYV. The CDR3 nucleotides read TGTGCCAGCAGTTACGGATCCGGGAATGAGCAGTACGTC.

This clonotype was counted at least ten times. The chain has TRBV6-5 and TRBJ2-1; TRBD2 aligns across 9 bases. The ends lost 2 bases at V and 7 bases at J; junction bases unmatched: 3. The germline gives CDR1 MNHEY, CDR2 SVGAGI. This CDR3 is 14 amino acids long. CDR3 in DNA: TGTGCCAGCAGTTACGGCGGGGGGGTGAATGAGCAGTTCTTC. Residues: CASSYGGGVNEQFF.

This clonotype showed up just a few times. J is TRBJ2-7 and V is TRBV7-9; TRBD1 matches 10 bases. V lost 7 bases to trimming and J lost 6 bases; unmatched junction nucleotides: 9. Germline V lookup: CDR1 SEHNR, CDR2 FQNEAQ (reference sequence). The CDR3 sequence is 14 residues long. The CDR3 DNA is TGTGCCAGCACCGTCTCCGGGACAGGGGTCGAGCAGTACTTC. Translating gives CASTVSGTGVEQYF.

This clonotype occurred a few times. This chain joins TRBV28 and TRBJ2-2; 7 bases map to TRBD2. From germline, CDR1 is MDHEN and CDR2 SYDVKM. The CDR3 extends over 17 amino acids. After removal of 6 bases from V and 4 bases from J, the junction contained 14 bases not matched to a gene. The CDR3 DNA follows: TGTGCCAGCAGCACCCCGACAGCTGGGGAGGGCACCGGGGAGCTGTTTTTT. Translation gives CASSTPTAGEGTGELFF.

This clonotype was seen only once. The rearrangement uses TRBV30 and TRBJ1-5; possibly TRBD1 for D (6 bases). V gave up 3 bases and J gave up 6 bases, with 12 bases separating them. The germline V gene encodes CDR1 GTSNPN and CDR2 SVGIG (reference sequence). This CDR3 contains 13 residues. CDR3 amino acids: CAWSTGLGQPQHF. CDR3 nucleotides: TGTGCCTGGAGCACAGGGTTAGGTCAGCCCCAGCATTTT.

This rearrangement joins TRBV5-5 to TRBJ2-1; TRBD2 might be the D (5 bases). V lost 2 bases and J lost 1, with 10 bases in between. CDR1 is SGHKS, CDR2 YYEKEE, per germline (reference sequence). The CDR3 runs 15 residues. CDR3 DNA sequence: TGTGCCAGCAGCTTTGGGAGTGTATCCTACAATGAGCAGTTCTTC. Translation gives CASSFGSVSYNEQFF.

The V and J genes are TRBV6-1 and TRBJ1-1, with D tentatively TRBD1 (5 bases). The CDR3 runs 14 residues. CDR1 is MNHNS and CDR2 is SASEGT in the germline V gene. V was pared by 6 bases and J by 3 bases, with 14 bases between. In DNA form, the CDR3 reads TGTGCCAGCAGGTTACAGGCCGAGTACACTGAAGCTTTCTTT. Protein: CASRLQAEYTEAFF.

As DNA, the CDR3 is TGTGCCAGCAGTGATACGGGGACAACTGGAAACACCATATATTTT. This gives the protein CASSDTGTTGNTIYF. The V call is TRBV25-1, the J call TRBJ1-3, with D perhaps matching TRBD1 (6 bases). The CDR3 spans 15 residues. V gave up 3 bases and J gave up 2 bases, with 11 bases separating them. Germline V CDR1 and CDR2: MGHDK, SYGVNS.

The J gene is TRBJ1-1, the V gene TRBV5-4, with D possibly being TRBD1 (6 bases). CDR1 and CDR2 (germline): SGHNT, YYREEE (reference sequence). This CDR3 region has 16 residues. V shed 2 bases and J shed 1 base, with 15 bases lying between them. The CDR3 sequence: CASSFSPTGKNTEAFF. The CDR3 DNA sequence: TGTGCCAGCAGCTTCTCCCCGACAGGAAAGAACACTGAAGCTTTCTTT.